One and the same sample provided the 21 T cell receptor beta chains below, sequenced in a study of identical twins. MiXCR, applied by TCRdb to the 5' RACE reads, yields one record per CDR3 protein. This repertoire shows 750,000 to 950,000 distinct CDR3 sequences, 10% to 15% found once; its top ten account for 1.5% to 2%. These records were also assigned to another study, of yellow fever vaccine responses in identical twins.

Sequences were obtained from PBMCs. The source is a woman younger than 35 in good health.

This clonotype came up a few times. V and J are TRBV5-1 and TRBJ2-7; a weak D match, TRBD2 (5 bases). CDR3 size: 13 residues. Trimming shortened V by 0 bases and J by 6 bases, and 10 bases separated the two germline ends. Germline V lookup: CDR1 SGHRS, CDR2 YFSETQ. In DNA, the CDR3 is TGCGCCAGCAGCTTGGAGGCGGGTTTCGAGCAGTACGTC. This encodes CASSLEAGFEQYV.

This clonotype was counted ten times or more. The chain is built from TRBV28 and TRBJ2-2; TRBD2 aligns across 12 bases. The CDR3 length is 18 residues. The trim removed 6 bases at V and 0 bases at J, leaving 8 bases unmatched. The germline V gene has CDR1 MDHEN and CDR2 SYDVKM. CDR3 DNA: TGTGCCAGCAGAATGACTAGCGGGAGACTCCCGAACACCGGGGAGCTGTTTTTT. Residues: CASRMTSGRLPNTGELFF.

This clonotype has just a few counts. The J gene is TRBJ1-1, the V gene TRBV5-4, with D uncertain. Germline CDR1 and CDR2: SGHNT and YYREEE (reference sequence). With 0 bases removed from V and 3 bases from J, the gap between germline ends came to 12 bases. The CDR3 totals 15 residues. The DNA for the CDR3 is TGTGCCAGCAGCTTGGTAGCCCGGGGAGACACTGAAGCTTTCTTT. This gives the protein CASSLVARGDTEAFF. Complete variable domain (other parts from reference TRBV5-4 and TRBJ1-1): ETGVTQSPTHLIKTRGQQVTLRCSSQSGHNTVSWYQQALGQGPQFIFQYYREEENGRGNFPPRFSGLQFPNYSSELNVNALELDDSALYLCASSLVARGDTEAFFGQGTRLTVV.

This clonotype has more than one count but fewer than ten. The rearrangement joins TRBV24-1 to TRBJ2-2; 7 nucleotides align to TRBD2. This CDR3 spans 16 amino acids. Germline-derived CDR1 and CDR2 are KGHDR and SFDVKD. The ends lost 5 bases at V and 5 bases at J; junction bases unmatched: 10. This CDR3 is CATSVAGEARTGELFF. CDR3 coding DNA: TGTGCCACCAGTGTGGCGGGAGAGGCTCGGACCGGGGAGCTGTTTTTT.

This clonotype was found a few times. The chain has TRBV5-1 and TRBJ2-2; TRBD2 matches 7 bases. Germline-derived CDR1 and CDR2 are SGHRS and YFSETQ. The CDR3 length is 14 residues. Trimming took 4 bases from V and 5 from J; bases not matched to a gene: 5. The CDR3 reads CASSPGGVTGELFF. The CDR3 bases are TGCGCCAGCAGCCCTGGGGGGGTAACCGGGGAGCTGTTTTTT.

The chain links TRBV12-3 or TRBV12-4 to TRBJ2-1; D not certain. Deletions cut 5 bases from V and 4 bases from J, with 9 bases between. The CDR3 length is 13 residues. In DNA, the CDR3 is TGTGCCAGCAGTAAGCGCAGGTACAATGAGCAGTTCTTC. This codes for CASSKRRYNEQFF.

This clonotype was picked up a small number of times. This chain uses TRBV24-1 with TRBJ2-3, with 7 bases fitting TRBD1. The CDR3 contains 13 residues. The junction had 4 bases not matched to a gene; V was cut back by 7 bases and J by 4 bases. From germline, CDR1 is KGHDR and CDR2 SFDVKD. The CDR3 spells CATRETGADTQYF. The CDR3 nucleotides read TGTGCCACCAGAGAAACAGGGGCAGATACGCAGTATTTT.

The table lists this clonotype with many counts. J is TRBJ1-1 and V is TRBV6-1; the D gene is possibly TRBD1 (5 bases). Germline CDR1 MNHNS, CDR2 SASEGT. V lost 6 bases and J lost 4, with 15 bases in between. The CDR3 covers 14 residues. DNA of the CDR3: TGTGCCAGCAGCCACGGGACCTGGGGCACTGAAGCTTTCTTT. It specifies CASSHGTWGTEAFF.

V and J are TRBV9 and TRBJ2-1, with D possibly being TRBD1 or TRBD2 (5 bases each). V shed 0 bases and J shed 5 bases, with 18 bases lying between them. The CDR3 contains 17 residues. Germline CDR1 reads SGDLS; CDR2 reads YYNGEE. CDR3 bases: TGTGCCAGCAGCGTAGACTCCGGGACGGTCAGAAACAATGAGCAGTTCTTC. Its translation: CASSVDSGTVRNNEQFF. Based on the CDR3 plus reference TRBV9 and TRBJ2-1, the full variable domain is DSGVTQTPKHLITATGQRVTLRCSPRSGDLSVYWYQQSLDQGLQFLIQYYNGEERAKGNILERFSAQQFPDLHSELNLSSLELGDSALYFCASSVDSGTVRNNEQFFGPGTRLTVL.

This clonotype was seen more than once but under ten times. This chain connects TRBV5-1 to TRBJ2-2, with D perhaps matching TRBD2 (5 bases). Germline CDR1 reads SGHRS; CDR2 reads YFSETQ. CDR3 length: 15 amino acids. The V gene lost 4 bases and the J gene lost 5 bases, with 15 bases spanning the gap. The CDR3 reads CASSPDEPGTGELFF. CDR3 DNA sequence: TGCGCCAGCAGCCCCGACGAGCCGGGGACCGGGGAGCTGTTTTTT. Looking up the rest from reference TRBV5-1 and TRBJ2-2 gives the full variable domain: KAGVTQTPRYLIKTRGQQVTLSCSPISGHRSVSWYQQTPGQGLQFLFEYFSETQRNKGNFPGRFSGRQFSNSRSEMNVSTLELGDSALYLCASSPDEPGTGELFFGEGSRLTVL.

In its sample, this clonotype was seen many times. The chain employs TRBV12-3 or TRBV12-4 and TRBJ2-1, with TRBD1 identical over 7 bases. The CDR3 totals 15 residues. Losses at the gene ends were 6 bases for V and 6 bases for J; bases not matched to a gene: 11. CDR3 loop: CASSRPGQRLNEQFF. In DNA, the CDR3 is TGTGCCAGCAGCCGCCCGGGACAGCGTCTCAATGAGCAGTTCTTC.

This clonotype occurred many times. V usage is TRBV20-1 and J usage is TRBJ1-1; 8 bases map to TRBD1. Trimming cost V 0 bases and J 4 bases; bases outside gene matches: 7. Germline CDR1 and CDR2: DFQATT and SNEGSKA (reference sequence). The CDR3 sequence is 15 residues long. CDR3: CSARDRAGGLTEAFF. The CDR3 DNA reads as TGCAGTGCTAGAGATAGGGCAGGGGGCCTCACTGAAGCTTTCTTT.

This clonotype has ten or more counts. The V and J genes are TRBV7-3 and TRBJ2-1, with 11 positions matching TRBD1. The CDR3 length is 15 residues. The ends lost 0 bases at V and 6 bases at J; junction bases unmatched: 1. In germline, CDR1 is SGHTA, CDR2 FQGTGA. DNA for the CDR3: TGTGCCAGCAGCTTAACGGGGACAGGGGGCAATGAGCAGTTCTTC. Amino acid sequence: CASSLTGTGGNEQFF.

This clonotype was detected a few times. This chain joins TRBV20-1 and TRBJ2-1, with D perhaps being TRBD1 or TRBD2 (5 bases each). This CDR3 region has 13 residues. The V end was cut by 3 bases, the J end by 10 bases, with 16 bases between. The germline V gene encodes CDR1 DFQATT and CDR2 SNEGSKA (reference sequence). CDR3 sequence: CSARNGTRWEQFF. CDR3 in DNA: TGCAGTGCTAGGAACGGGACCCGGTGGGAGCAGTTCTTC.

The J gene is TRBJ1-4, the V gene TRBV20-1; 7 bases match TRBD1. This CDR3 spans 13 amino acids. Trimming removed 5 bases from V and 8 bases from J; junction bases left unmatched: 8. The germline V gene encodes CDR1 DFQATT and CDR2 SNEGSKA (reference sequence). The CDR3 bases are TGCAGTGCTCCGGGACAGCGTCTCGAAAAACTGTTTTTT. This translates into CSAPGQRLEKLFF.

This clonotype was recorded at least ten times. V is TRBV12-3 or TRBV12-4 and J is TRBJ2-2; 8 bases are a match to TRBD1. The CDR3 consists of 15 residues. The J segment lost 3 bases and the V segment lost 3 bases, leaving 3 bases of the junction unmatched. The CDR3 DNA follows: TGTGCCAGCAGTTTTCAGGGGGCCTACACCGGGGAGCTGTTTTTT. It codes for CASSFQGAYTGELFF.

This clonotype was seen more than once but under ten times. The rearrangement links TRBV12-3 or TRBV12-4 to TRBJ2-7; D may be TRBD1 (6 bases). This CDR3 is 13 amino acids long. With 5 bases removed from V and 6 bases from J, the gap between germline ends came to 14 bases. CDR3 DNA sequence: TGTGCCAGCAGTGGCGGACAGTTGGGCGAGCAGTACTTC. Translated: CASSGGQLGEQYF.

This clonotype was found a few times. This chain connects TRBV20-1 to TRBJ1-3; a weak D match, TRBD1 (6 bases). The CDR3 totals 18 residues. The germline CDR1 and CDR2 sequences are DFQATT and SNEGSKA (reference sequence). Trimming shortened V by 1 base and J by 2 bases, and 21 bases separated the two germline ends. The CDR3 DNA sequence: TGCAGTGCTAGAGTTGCCCCGGGACAAGCGGACCCTGGAAACACCATATATTTT. Its translation: CSARVAPGQADPGNTIYF.

This clonotype was recorded a few times. J is TRBJ2-1 and V is TRBV27; TRBD2 aligns across 14 bases. V lost 5 bases to trimming and J lost 5 bases; unmatched junction nucleotides: 5. CDR1 MNHEY and CDR2 SMNVEV come from the germline V gene (reference sequence). This CDR3 comprises 16 residues. This chain's CDR3 is CASSTEGLAGDNEQFF. Here the CDR3 DNA reads TGTGCCAGCAGTACCGAGGGACTAGCGGGGGACAATGAGCAGTTCTTC.

The chain recombines TRBV27 with TRBJ1-6; unclear D gene. The CDR3 has 14 residues. From germline, CDR1 is MNHEY and CDR2 SMNVEV (reference sequence). The germline V and J ends were trimmed by 8 bases and 2 bases, with 10 bases remaining between them. CDR3 nucleotides: TGTGCCAGCTGGGATCAGACCTATAATTCACCCCTCCACTTT. Its translation: CASWDQTYNSPLHF.

This chain connects TRBV29-1 to TRBJ2-1; D uncertain. The CDR3 runs 14 residues. Trimming pared 7 bases from V and 3 bases from J, leaving 16 bases between. CDR1 is SQVTM and CDR2 is ANQGSEA in the germline V gene. CDR3 nucleotides: TGCAGCGCTAAAGCGAAAATGGTCTACAATGAGCAGTTCTTC. This gives the protein CSAKAKMVYNEQFF.